This entry lists 7 T cell receptor beta chains sequenced from one sample in a study of blood T cell repertoires in COVID-19. The data were produced by immunoSEQ multiplex PCR, yet TCRdb's version contains in-frame clones alone and is incomplete. Of fewer than 55,000 clones in the sample, around 82% were seen once. Sequencing was carried out using peripheral blood. The receptors stem from a woman in her sixties or seventies with acute or convalescent COVID-19.

This chain joins TRBV19 and TRBJ2-5; tentative D call: TRBD2 (5 bases). The CDR3 loop spans 14 amino acids. CDR1 is LNHDA and CDR2 is SQIVND in the germline V gene (reference sequence). V was shortened by 5 bases and J by 5 bases, with 15 bases between the two germline ends. CDR3 loop: CASSFSVAWETQYF. In nucleotides, the CDR3 is TGTGCCAGTAGTTTTTCAGTAGCGTGGGAGACCCAGTACTTC.

In its sample, this clone was seen once. The CDR3 loop reads CASSPGTSGAIYEQYF. The CDR3 DNA is TGTGCCAGCTCACCAGGGACTAGCGGGGCCATATACGAGCAGTACTTC. The rearrangement joins TRBV18 to TRBJ2-7, with 13 bases that match TRBD2. There are 16 residues in the CDR3. Trimming cost V 2 bases and J 4 bases; bases outside gene matches: 5. Germline CDR1 KGHSH, CDR2 LQKENI.

J is TRBJ2-1 and V is TRBV30; 12 bases are shared with TRBD2. After removal of 5 bases from V and 5 bases from J, the junction contained 10 bases not matched to a gene. The CDR3 is 16 amino acids. CDR1 is GTSNPN, CDR2 SVGIG, per germline (reference sequence). The CDR3 DNA reads TGTGCCTGGGACAAAAGGAGGACTAGCGGGAACAATGAGCAGTTCTTC. It encodes CAWDKRRTSGNNEQFF.

The chain joins TRBV24-1 to TRBJ2-1; 7 bases are a match to TRBD2. V was clipped by 3 bases and J by 10 bases; unmatched bases: 11. This CDR3 has 15 residues. The V gene's germline CDR1 is KGHDR and CDR2 SFDVKD. CDR3 loop: CATSDRTSVPDEQFF. For the CDR3, the DNA is TGTGCCACCAGTGATCGTACTAGCGTTCCAGACGAGCAGTTCTTC.

The gene calls are TRBV6-5 and TRBJ1-1; D is possibly TRBD1 (5 bases). The CDR3 is 15 residues long. Germline lookup yields CDR1 MNHEY and CDR2 SVGAGI. Trimming took 6 bases from V and 0 from J, leaving 14 bases between them. The CDR3 spells CASSTAPGMNTEAFF. CDR3 nucleotides: TGTGCCAGCAGCACGGCCCCAGGGATGAACACTGAAGCTTTCTTT.

V usage is TRBV6-1 and J usage is TRBJ1-4; 9 positions agree with TRBD1. Germline values: CDR1 MNHNS, CDR2 SASEGT. This CDR3 region has 18 residues. The junction had 12 bases not matched to a gene; V was cut back by 0 bases and J by 7 bases. CDR3 sequence: CASSEAYNRGQGSEKLFF. As DNA, the CDR3 is TGTGCCAGCAGTGAAGCTTACAACAGGGGGCAGGGCAGTGAAAAACTGTTTTTT.

The chain combines TRBV28 with TRBJ1-2; 7 bases line up with TRBD1. Germline assignment: CDR1 MDHEN and CDR2 SYDVKM. The ends lost 5 bases at V and 0 bases at J; junction bases unmatched: 6. CDR3 length: 15 residues. The CDR3, as DNA: TGTGCCAGCAGTGTACAGGGGCCAACTAACTATGGCTACACCTTC. Its translation: CASSVQGPTNYGYTF.